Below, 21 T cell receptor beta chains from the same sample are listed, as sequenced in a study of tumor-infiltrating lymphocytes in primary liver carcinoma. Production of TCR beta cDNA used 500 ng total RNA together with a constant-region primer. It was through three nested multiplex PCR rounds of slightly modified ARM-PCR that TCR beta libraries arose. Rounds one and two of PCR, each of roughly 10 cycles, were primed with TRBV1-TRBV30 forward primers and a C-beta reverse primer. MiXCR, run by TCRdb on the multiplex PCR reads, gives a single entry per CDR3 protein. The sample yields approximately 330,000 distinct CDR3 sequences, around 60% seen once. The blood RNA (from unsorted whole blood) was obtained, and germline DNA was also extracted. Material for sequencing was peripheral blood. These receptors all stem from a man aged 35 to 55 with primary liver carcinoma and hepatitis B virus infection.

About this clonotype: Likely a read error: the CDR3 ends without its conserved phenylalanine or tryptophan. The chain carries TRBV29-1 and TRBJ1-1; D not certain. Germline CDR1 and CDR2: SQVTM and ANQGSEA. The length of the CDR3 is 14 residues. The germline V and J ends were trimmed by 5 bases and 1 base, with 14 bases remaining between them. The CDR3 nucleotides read TGCAGCGTTATTTGGATTGTGGAGAACACTGAAGCTTTCCTT. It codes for CSVIWIVENTEAFL.

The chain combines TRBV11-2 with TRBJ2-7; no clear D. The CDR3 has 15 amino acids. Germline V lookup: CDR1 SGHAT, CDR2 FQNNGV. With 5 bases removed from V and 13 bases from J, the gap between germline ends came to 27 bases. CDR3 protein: CASSHGGGVENEEYF. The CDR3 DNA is TGTGCCAGCAGCCATGGCGGTGGGGTGGAAAACGAGGAATACTTC.

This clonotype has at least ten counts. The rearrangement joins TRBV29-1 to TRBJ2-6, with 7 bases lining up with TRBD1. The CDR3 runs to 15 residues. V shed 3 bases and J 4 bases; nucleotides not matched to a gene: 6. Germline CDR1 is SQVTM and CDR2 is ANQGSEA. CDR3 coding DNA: TGCAGCGTTGAGGTCGACAGGGCCGGGGCCAACGTCCTGACTTTC. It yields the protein CSVEVDRAGANVLTF. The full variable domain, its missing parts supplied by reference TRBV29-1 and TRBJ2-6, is SAVISQKPSRDICQRGTSLTIQCQVDSQVTMMFWYRQQPGQSLTLIATANQGSEATYESGFVIDKFPISRPNLTFSTLTVSNMSPEDSSIYLCSVEVDRAGANVLTFGAGSRLTVL.

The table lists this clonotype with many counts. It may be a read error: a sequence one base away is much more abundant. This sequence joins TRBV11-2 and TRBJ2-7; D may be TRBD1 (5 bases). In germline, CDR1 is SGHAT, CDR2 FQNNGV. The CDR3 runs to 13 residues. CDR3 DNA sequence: TGTGCCAGCAGCTTAGGCAGGGTGGGCGAGCGGTACTTC. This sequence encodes CASSLGRVGERYF.

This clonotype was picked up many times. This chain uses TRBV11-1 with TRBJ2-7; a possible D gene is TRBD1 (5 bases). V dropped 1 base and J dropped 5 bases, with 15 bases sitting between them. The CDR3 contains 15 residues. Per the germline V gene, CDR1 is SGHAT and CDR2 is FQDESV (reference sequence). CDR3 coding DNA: TGTGCCAGCAGCTTAGGACAGACAGATCTGGACGAGCAGTACTTC. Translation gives CASSLGQTDLDEQYF.

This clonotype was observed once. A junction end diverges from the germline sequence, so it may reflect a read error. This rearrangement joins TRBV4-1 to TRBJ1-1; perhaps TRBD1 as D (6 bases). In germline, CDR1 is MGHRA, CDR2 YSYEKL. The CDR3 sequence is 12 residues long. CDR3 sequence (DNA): TGCGCCAGCAGGGGGGACAATCCTGATGCTTTCTTC. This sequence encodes CASRGDNPDAFF.

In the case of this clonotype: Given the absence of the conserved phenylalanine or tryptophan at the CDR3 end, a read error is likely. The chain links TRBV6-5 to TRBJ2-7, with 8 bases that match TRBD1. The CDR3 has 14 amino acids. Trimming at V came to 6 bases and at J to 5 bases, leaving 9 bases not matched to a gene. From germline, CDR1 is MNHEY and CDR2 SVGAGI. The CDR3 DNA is TGTGCCAGCAGCAGAGACAGGGGTGCGCACGAGCAGTACCTC. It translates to CASSRDRGAHEQYL.

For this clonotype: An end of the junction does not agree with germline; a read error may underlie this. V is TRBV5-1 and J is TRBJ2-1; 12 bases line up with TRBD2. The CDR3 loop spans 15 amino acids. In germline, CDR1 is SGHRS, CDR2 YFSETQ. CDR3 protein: CAGSLWGLAGNEQFF. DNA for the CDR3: TGCGCCGGCAGCTTGTGGGGACTAGCGGGTAATGAGCAGTTCTTC.

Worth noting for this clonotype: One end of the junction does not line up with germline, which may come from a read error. CDR3: CVSSSGTSGSAGELFF. The CDR3, as DNA: TGTGTCAGCAGCTCGGGGACTAGCGGGAGCGCCGGGGAGCTGTTTTTT. This chain joins TRBV11-2 and TRBJ2-2; 14 bases are shared with TRBD2. This CDR3 comprises 16 residues. Germline-derived CDR1 and CDR2 are SGHAT and FQNNGV. Complete variable domain (other parts from reference TRBV11-2 and TRBJ2-2): EAGVAQSPRYKIIEKRQSVAFWCNPISGHATLYWYQQILGQGPKLLIQFQNNGVVDDSQLPKDRFSAERLKGVDSTLKIQPAKLEDSAVYLCVSSSGTSGSAGELFFGEGSRLTVL.

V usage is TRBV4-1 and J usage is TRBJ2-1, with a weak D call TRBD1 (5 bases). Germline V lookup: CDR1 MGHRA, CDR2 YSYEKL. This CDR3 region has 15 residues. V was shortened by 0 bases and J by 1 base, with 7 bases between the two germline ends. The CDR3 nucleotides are TGCGCCAGCAGCCAAGAAGGGGATTCCTACAATGAGCAGTTCTTC. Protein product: CASSQEGDSYNEQFF.

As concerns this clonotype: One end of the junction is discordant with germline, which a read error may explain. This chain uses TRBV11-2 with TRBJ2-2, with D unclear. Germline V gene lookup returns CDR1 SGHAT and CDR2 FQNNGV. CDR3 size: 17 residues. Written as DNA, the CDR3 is TGTGCCAGCAGCTTAACTTCGGGCCTCCGTTTCACCAGGGAGCTGTTTTTT. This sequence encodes CASSLTSGLRFTRELFF.

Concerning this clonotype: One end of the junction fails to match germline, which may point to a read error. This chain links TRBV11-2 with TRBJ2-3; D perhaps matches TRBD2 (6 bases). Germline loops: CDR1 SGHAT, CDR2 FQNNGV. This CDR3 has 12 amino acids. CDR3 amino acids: CASSDTGDMQYF. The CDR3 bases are TGTGCCAGCAGCGACACGGGAGATATGCAGTATTTT.

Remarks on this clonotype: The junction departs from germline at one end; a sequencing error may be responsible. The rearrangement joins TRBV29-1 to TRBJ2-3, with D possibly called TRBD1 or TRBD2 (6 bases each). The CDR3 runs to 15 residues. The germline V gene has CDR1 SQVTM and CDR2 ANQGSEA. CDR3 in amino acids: CSVVLSGAGTDMQYF. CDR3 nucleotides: TGCAGCGTTGTTTTGTCGGGGGCTGGCACAGATATGCAGTATTTT.

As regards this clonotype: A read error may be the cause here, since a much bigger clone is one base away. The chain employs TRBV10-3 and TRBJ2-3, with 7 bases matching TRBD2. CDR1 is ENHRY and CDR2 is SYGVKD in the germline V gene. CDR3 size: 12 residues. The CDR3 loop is CSTSGGTDTQYF. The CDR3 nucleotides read TGTTCCACCTCGGGAGGTACAGATACGCAGTATTTT.

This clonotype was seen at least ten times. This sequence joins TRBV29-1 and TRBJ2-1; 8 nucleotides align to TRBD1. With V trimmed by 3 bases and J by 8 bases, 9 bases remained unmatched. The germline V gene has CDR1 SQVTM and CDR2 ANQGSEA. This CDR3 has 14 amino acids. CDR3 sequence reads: CSVEGGAGGDEQFF. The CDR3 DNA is TGCAGCGTTGAGGGTGGGGCAGGGGGCGATGAGCAGTTCTTC.

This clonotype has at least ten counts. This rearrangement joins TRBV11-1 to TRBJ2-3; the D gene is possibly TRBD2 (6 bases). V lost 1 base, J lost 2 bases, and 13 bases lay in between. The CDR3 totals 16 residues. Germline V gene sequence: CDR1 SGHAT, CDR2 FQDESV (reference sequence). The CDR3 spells CASSLESAGPTDTQYF. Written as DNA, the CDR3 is TGTGCCAGCAGCTTAGAAAGTGCGGGGCCCACAGATACGCAGTATTTT.

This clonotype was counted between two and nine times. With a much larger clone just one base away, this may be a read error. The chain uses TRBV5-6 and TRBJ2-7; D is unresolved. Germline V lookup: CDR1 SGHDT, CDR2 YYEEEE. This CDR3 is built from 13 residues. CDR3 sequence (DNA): TGTACCAGCAGCTTGGCCAGTACCTACGAGCAGTACTTC. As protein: CTSSLASTYEQYF.

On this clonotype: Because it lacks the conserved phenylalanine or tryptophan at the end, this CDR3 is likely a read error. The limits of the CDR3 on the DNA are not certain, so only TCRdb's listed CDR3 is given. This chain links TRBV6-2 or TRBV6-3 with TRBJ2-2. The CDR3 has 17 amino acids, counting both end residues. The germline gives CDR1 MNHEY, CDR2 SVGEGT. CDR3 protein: CASSYSRTATNTGELFS.

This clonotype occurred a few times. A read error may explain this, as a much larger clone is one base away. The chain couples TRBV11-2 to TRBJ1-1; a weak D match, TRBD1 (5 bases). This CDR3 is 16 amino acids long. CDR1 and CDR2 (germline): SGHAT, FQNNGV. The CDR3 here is CASSPGHGSGNTEASF. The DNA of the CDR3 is TGTGCCAGCAGCCCAGGGCACGGGAGCGGGAACACTGAAGCTTCCTTT.

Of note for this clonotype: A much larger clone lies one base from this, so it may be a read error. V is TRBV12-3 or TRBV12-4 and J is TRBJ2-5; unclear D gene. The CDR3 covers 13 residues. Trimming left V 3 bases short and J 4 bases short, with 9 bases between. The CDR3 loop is CASSFLVGETQYF. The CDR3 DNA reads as TGTGCCAGCAGTTTTCTAGTGGGAGAGACCCAGTACTTC.

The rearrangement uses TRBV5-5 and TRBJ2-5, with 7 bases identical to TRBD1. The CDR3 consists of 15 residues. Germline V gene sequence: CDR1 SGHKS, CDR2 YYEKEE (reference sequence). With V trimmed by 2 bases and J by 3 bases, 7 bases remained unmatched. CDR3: CASSLRGGPEETQYF. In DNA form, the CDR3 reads TGTGCCAGCAGCTTACGAGGGGGCCCTGAAGAGACCCAGTACTTC.